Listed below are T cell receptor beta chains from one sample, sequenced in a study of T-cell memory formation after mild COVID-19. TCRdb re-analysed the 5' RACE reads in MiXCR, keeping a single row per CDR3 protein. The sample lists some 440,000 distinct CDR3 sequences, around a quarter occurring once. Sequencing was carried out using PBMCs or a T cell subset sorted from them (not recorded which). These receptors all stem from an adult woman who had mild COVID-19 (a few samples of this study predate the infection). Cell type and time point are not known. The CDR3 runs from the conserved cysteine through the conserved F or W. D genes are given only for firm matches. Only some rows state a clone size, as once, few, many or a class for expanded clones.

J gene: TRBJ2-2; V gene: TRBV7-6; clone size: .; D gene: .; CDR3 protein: CASFVGVTGELFF; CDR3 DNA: TGTGCCAGCTTTGTAGGGGTCACCGGGGAGCTGTTTTTT
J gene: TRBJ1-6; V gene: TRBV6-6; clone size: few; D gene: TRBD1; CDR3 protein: CASSYSWDRASPLHF; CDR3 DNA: TGTGCCAGCAGTTACTCGTGGGACAGGGCTTCACCCCTCCACTTT
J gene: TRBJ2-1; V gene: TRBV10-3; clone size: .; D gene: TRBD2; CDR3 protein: CAIRDPSGVYNEQFF; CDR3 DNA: TGTGCCATCAGGGACCCTAGCGGGGTGTACAATGAGCAGTTCTTC
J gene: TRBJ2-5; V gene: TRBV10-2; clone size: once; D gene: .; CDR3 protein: CASSEPGSGETQYF; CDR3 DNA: TGCGCCAGCAGTGAGCCCGGGTCCGGAGAGACCCAGTACTTC
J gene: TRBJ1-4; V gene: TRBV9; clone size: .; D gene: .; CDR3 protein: CASSLGTTTNEKLFF; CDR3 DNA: TGTGCCAGCAGCCTTGGGACAACAACTAATGAAAAACTGTTTTTT
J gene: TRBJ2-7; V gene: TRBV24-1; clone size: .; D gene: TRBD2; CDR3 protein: CATSDLRPFAGVPYEQYF; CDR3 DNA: TGTGCCACCAGTGATTTGAGACCCTTTGCGGGGGTCCCCTACGAGCAGTACTTC
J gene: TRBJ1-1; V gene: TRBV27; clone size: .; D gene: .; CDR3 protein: CASRLDAGDPYTEAFF; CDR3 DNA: TGTGCCAGCAGGCTCGATGCAGGGGACCCTTACACTGAAGCTTTCTTT
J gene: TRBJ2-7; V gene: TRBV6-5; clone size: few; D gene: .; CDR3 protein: CASSQDSPYELYF; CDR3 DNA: TGTGCCAGCAGTCAGGACAGTCCCTACGAGCTGTACTTC
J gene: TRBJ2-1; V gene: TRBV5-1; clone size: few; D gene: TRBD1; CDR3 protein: CASSTGTGLGNEQFF; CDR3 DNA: TGCGCCAGCAGCACAGGGACAGGGTTAGGCAATGAGCAGTTCTTC
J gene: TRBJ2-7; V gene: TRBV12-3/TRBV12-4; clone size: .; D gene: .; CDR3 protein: CASSPRAWGDEQYF; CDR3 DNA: TGTGCCAGCAGCCCTCGGGCCTGGGGGGACGAGCAGTACTTC
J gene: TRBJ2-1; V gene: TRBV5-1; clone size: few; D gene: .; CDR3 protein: CASSYYGDEQFF; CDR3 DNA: TGCGCCAGCAGCTACTACGGGGATGAGCAGTTCTTC
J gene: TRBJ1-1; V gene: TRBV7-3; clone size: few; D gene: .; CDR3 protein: CASSYGHENTEAFF; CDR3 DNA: TGTGCCAGCAGCTACGGACACGAGAACACTGAAGCTTTCTTT
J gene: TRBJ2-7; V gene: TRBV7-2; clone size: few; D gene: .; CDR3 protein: CASSFSHEQYF; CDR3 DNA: TGTGCCAGCAGCTTTTCTCACGAGCAGTACTTC
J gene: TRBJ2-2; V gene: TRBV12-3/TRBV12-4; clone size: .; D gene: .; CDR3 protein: CASSLAYYANTGELFF; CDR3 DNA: TGTGCCAGCAGTTTAGCTTACTACGCTAACACCGGGGAGCTGTTTTTT
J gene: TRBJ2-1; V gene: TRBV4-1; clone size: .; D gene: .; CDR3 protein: CASSQGAAAPDMGEQFF; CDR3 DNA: TGCGCCAGCAGCCAAGGGGCAGCAGCGCCCGACATGGGGGAGCAGTTCTTC
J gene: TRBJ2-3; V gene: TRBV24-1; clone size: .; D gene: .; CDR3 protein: CATSEGGIDTQYF; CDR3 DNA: TGTGCCACCAGTGAAGGCGGTATAGATACGCAGTATTTT
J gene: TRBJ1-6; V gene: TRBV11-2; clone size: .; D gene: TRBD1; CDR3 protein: CASSITGGYNSPLHF; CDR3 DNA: TGTGCCAGCAGCATTACAGGGGGCTATAATTCACCCCTCCACTTT
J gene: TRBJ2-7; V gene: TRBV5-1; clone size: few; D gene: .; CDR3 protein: CASSLTGFDEQYF; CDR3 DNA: TGCGCCAGCAGCTTGACAGGGTTCGACGAGCAGTACTTC
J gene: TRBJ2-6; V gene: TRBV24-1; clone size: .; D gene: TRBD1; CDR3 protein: CATSDPGQGDPGANVLTF; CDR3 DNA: TGTGCCACCAGTGACCCGGGACAGGGGGATCCAGGGGCCAACGTCCTGACTTTC
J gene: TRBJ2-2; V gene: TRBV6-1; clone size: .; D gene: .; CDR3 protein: CASSDRSGELFF; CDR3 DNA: TGTGCCAGCAGCGACAGGAGCGGGGAGCTGTTTTTT
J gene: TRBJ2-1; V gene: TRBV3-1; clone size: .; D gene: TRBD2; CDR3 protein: CASSQPGDYRRQFF; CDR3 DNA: TGTGCCAGCAGCCAACCCGGGGACTACCGTAGGCAGTTCTTC
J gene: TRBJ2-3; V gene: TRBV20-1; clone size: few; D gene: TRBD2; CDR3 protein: CSARGLRLASDTQYF; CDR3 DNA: TGCAGTGCTAGAGGGTTGCGACTAGCCTCAGATACGCAGTATTTT
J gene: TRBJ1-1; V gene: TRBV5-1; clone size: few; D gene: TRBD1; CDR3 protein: CASSRGQIEEAFF; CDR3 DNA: TGCGCCAGCAGCCGGGGACAGATTGAGGAAGCTTTCTTT
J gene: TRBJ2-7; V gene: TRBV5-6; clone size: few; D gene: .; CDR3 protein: CASSSIHEQYF; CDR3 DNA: TGTGCCAGCAGCTCTATCCACGAGCAGTACTTC
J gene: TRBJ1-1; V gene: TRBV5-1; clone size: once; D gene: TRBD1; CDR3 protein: CASSWDREAEAFF; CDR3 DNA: TGCGCCAGCAGCTGGGACAGGGAGGCTGAAGCTTTCTTT
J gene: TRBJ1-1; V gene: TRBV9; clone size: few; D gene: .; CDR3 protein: CASSVISGAEAFF; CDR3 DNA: TGTGCCAGCAGCGTAATCTCAGGAGCTGAAGCTTTCTTT
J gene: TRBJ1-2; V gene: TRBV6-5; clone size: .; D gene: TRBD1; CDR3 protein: CASSYQTGGRLGDGYTF; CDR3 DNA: TGTGCCAGCAGTTACCAGACAGGGGGTCGGCTCGGGGATGGCTACACCTTC
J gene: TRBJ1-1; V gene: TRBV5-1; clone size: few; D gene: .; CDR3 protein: CASSLGSGASGSEAFF; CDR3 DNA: TGCGCCAGCAGCTTGGGTTCCGGGGCCAGTGGTTCTGAAGCTTTCTTT
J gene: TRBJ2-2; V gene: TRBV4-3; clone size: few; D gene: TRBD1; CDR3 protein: CASSQEGTGSMSTGELFF; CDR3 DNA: TGCGCCAGCAGCCAAGAGGGGACAGGGTCTATGAGCACCGGGGAGCTGTTTTTT
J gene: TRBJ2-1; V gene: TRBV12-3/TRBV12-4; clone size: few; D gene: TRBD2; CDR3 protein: CASSLIAGGDEQFF; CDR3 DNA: TGTGCCAGCAGTTTAATAGCGGGGGGAGATGAGCAGTTCTTC